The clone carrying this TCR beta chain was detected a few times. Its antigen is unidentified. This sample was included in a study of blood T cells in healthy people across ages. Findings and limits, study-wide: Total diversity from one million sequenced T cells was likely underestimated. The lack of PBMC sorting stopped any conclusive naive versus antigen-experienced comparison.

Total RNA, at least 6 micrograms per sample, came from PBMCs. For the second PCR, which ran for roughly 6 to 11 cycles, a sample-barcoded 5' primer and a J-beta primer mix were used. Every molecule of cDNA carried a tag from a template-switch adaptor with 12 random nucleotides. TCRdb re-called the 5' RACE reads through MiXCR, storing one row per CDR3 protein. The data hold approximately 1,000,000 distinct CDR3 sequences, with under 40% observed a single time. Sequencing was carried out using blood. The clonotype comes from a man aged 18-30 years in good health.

CDR3 coding DNA: TGTGCCAGCAGCTTAGGTTGGTCCTATCAGCCCCAGCATTTT. Its protein product is CASSLGWSYQPQHF. V usage is TRBV7-9 and J usage is TRBJ1-5; D is unresolved. Germline-derived CDR1 and CDR2 are SEHNR and FQNEAQ (reference sequence). Trimming took 1 base from V and 5 from J, leaving 9 bases between them. The CDR3 is 14 amino acids.